The present T cell receptor beta chain was sequenced within a study of blood T cell repertoires in COVID-19 (dated by TCRdb to 2020 to 2022). Describing the broader study: Collaborator samples came from the United States, Italy and Spain and covered acute and convalescent phases of COVID-19. Deeply sampled blood TCRbeta repertoires from subjects exposed to, actively infected with, or recovered from COVID-19 were included in the dataset. Where available, HLA class I and class II types were taken from metadata supplied by the sample provider and were not determined by assay-based typing. The samples were drawn from two sources: the first 160 participants of the ongoing ImmuneRACE study, and some 1,300 subjects contributed by 6 global collaborators. The material from the prospective study consisted of cDNA or gDNA derived from T cells, B-cell-depleted T cells, or PBMCs. The repertoires were released in a freely available public database meant as a resource for research on the immune response to SARS-CoV-2. Nearly every sample came with metadata listing a de-identified subject ID, COVID-19 status, age in years and sex. The paper as a whole reports these results and caveats: The amount of clinical and demographic metadata varied by source and participant and was provided uncurated.

At one collaborating source in Seattle, patients were enrolled during active infection and were followed longitudinally through the course of disease. The collaborating institutions used their own protocols to collect whole blood in K2EDTA tubes. For TCRbeta analysis, collaborators shipped samples in one of three forms: frozen whole blood, isolated PBMCs, or DNA extracted from either of those sample types. The immunoSEQ Assay, a bias-controlled multiplex PCR, was used to amplify TCRbeta CDR3 regions from genomic DNA. Under the source paper's analysis protocol: The number of nucleated cells in each sample was estimated by amplification of reference gene primers within the assay. To quantify the absolute abundance of each unique TCRbeta CDR3 rearrangement, sequence reads were collapsed and filtered. For each sample, productive Simpson clonality was calculated as the square root of Simpson's diversity index across productive rearrangements. TCRdb took over this immuneACCESS table, retaining in-frame rearrangements with V and J assigned. Such tables are incomplete; in checked studies, under half of the missing clones stem from an unresolved V gene, and the remainder is unexplained. Clone size and V and J calls were adopted from that table, with D and trimming inferred from the DNA. This sample gives about 69,000 clones in total; approximately 86% of them show up just once. The ten largest account for approximately 16% of the sample.

From cysteine to phenylalanine, the CDR3 is 10 amino acids long. Just CDR3 DNA is preserved here, 30 bases in frame from base 1. From V the trimming removes 8 bases and from J it removes 5 bases, while the gene matches leave 3 bases of the junction unaccounted for. Based on the germline V gene (reference sequence), the CDR1 and CDR2 sequences are DFQATT and SNEGSKA. Points on this clone: Its specific antigen is unknown. Per-nucleotide qualities are absent, and no much larger clonotype sits a single base away.

The chain employs TRBV20-1 and TRBJ2-7, and TRBD2 matches 7 of the central bases. This sequence originates from a middle-aged man with COVID-19, enrolled during active disease. Sequences were obtained from peripheral blood. CDR3 loop: CSLGRDEQYF. The sequence in DNA is TGCAGTCTTGGGAGGGACGAGCAGTACTTC.